This entry lists 23 T cell receptor beta chains sequenced from one sample in a study of T cells after yellow fever vaccination. TCRdb fed the 5' RACE reads into MiXCR, producing one record per CDR3 protein. The repertoire has about 170,000 distinct CDR3 sequences, approximately 6.2% of them found once; the top ten carry just under 3%. The specimen comprised CD4+ T cells sorted from PBMCs, sampled on the day of the first yellow fever vaccination. The receptor source for this set is a man between 18 and 29 years old who received the YFV17D yellow fever vaccine.

This sequence joins TRBV18 and TRBJ1-2, with D perhaps matching TRBD1 (5 bases). Trimming stripped 3 bases from V and 5 bases from J, with 13 bases between. Germline V gene sequence: CDR1 KGHSH, CDR2 LQKENI. CDR3 size: 14 residues. Here the CDR3 reads CASSPPGRQYGYTF. The CDR3 DNA reads TGTGCCAGCTCACCTCCGGGACGGCAGTATGGCTACACCTTC.

This sequence joins TRBV12-3 or TRBV12-4 and TRBJ2-5; D is ambiguous. The CDR3 consists of 13 residues. Trimming left V 3 bases short and J 4 bases short, with 9 bases between. The CDR3 nucleotides read TGTGCCAGCAGTTTCCTAGGACGAGAGACCCAGTACTTC. Translated, it gives CASSFLGRETQYF.

This clonotype was detected many times. The CDR3 is CATSRTYADYGYTF. The CDR3 DNA follows: TGTGCCACCAGCAGAACATATGCTGACTATGGCTACACCTTC. The chain joins TRBV15 to TRBJ1-2; no clear D. The CDR3 sequence is 14 residues long. Germline V gene data show CDR1 as LNHNV and CDR2 as YYDKDF (reference sequence). The V gene lost 2 bases and the J gene lost 3 bases, with 10 bases spanning the gap.

The sample holds many counts of this clonotype. V is TRBV14 and J is TRBJ1-2; 8 bases line up with TRBD1. In germline, CDR1 is SGHDN, CDR2 FVKESK. The CDR3 has 13 amino acids. The ends lost 6 bases at V and 4 bases at J; junction bases unmatched: 4. The CDR3 is CASSQGAFYGYTF. As DNA, the CDR3 is TGTGCCAGCAGTCAGGGGGCCTTCTATGGCTACACCTTC.

This clonotype was seen a handful of times. V usage is TRBV18 and J usage is TRBJ1-3; D is undetermined. The germline CDR1 and CDR2 sequences are KGHSH and LQKENI. This CDR3 has 13 amino acids. V dropped 6 bases and J dropped 8 bases, with 14 bases sitting between them. The CDR3, as DNA: TGTGCCAGCTCTCAGGACCCTGGGGACACCATATATTTT. Its protein product is CASSQDPGDTIYF.

This clonotype was recorded many times. V is TRBV20-1 and J is TRBJ1-2, with D tentatively TRBD1 (6 bases). Deletions cut 4 bases from V and 8 bases from J, with 11 bases between. This CDR3 spans 11 amino acids. From germline, CDR1 is DFQATT and CDR2 SNEGSKA (reference sequence). The CDR3 here is CSATTGYGYTF. CDR3 bases: TGCAGTGCTACCACAGGGTACGGCTACACCTTC.

This clonotype came up a few times. The chain recombines TRBV23-1 with TRBJ2-2; the match to TRBD1 covers 10 bases. TRBV23-1 is placed among ORFs of uncertain function. CDR3 length equals 18 residues. Trimming took 2 bases from V and 1 from J; bases not matched to a gene: 7. For the CDR3, the DNA is TGCGCCAGCAGTCAACGAGACAGGGGGCAGGTGAACACCGGGGAGCTGTTTTTT. Protein product: CASSQRDRGQVNTGELFF.

This clonotype showed up many times. This chain links TRBV11-1 with TRBJ2-7, with no clear D. From germline, CDR1 is SGHAT and CDR2 FQDESV (reference sequence). Deletions cut 3 bases from V and 3 bases from J, with 15 bases between. This CDR3 is built from 15 residues. The CDR3 DNA sequence: TGTGCCAGCAGCTTCTCCCCAGTCCCCCGCTACGAGCAGTACTTC. As protein: CASSFSPVPRYEQYF.

The chain has TRBV2 and TRBJ2-7; D is unclear. The CDR3 runs 11 residues. Per germline, CDR1 SNHLY and CDR2 FYNNEI. V gave up 6 bases and J gave up 7 bases, with 10 bases separating them. CDR3 amino acids: CASRGNGEQYF. In DNA, the CDR3 is TGTGCCAGCAGGGGCAACGGGGAGCAGTACTTC.

This clonotype was seen repeatedly, ten times or more. This chain uses TRBV20-1 with TRBJ1-2; D may be TRBD1 (5 bases). V was shortened by 1 base and J by 4 bases, with 10 bases between the two germline ends. The germline gives CDR1 DFQATT, CDR2 SNEGSKA (reference sequence). The CDR3 has 13 residues. The CDR3 loop reads CSARVDSLYGYTF. DNA for the CDR3: TGCAGTGCTAGAGTTGACAGTCTCTATGGCTACACCTTC.

The sample holds a few counts of this clonotype. V gene TRBV7-2 combines with J gene TRBJ1-1; D unresolved. The CDR3 length is 12 residues. Trimming took off 5 bases at V and 5 bases at J, with 9 bases between the two ends. Germline CDR1 SGHTA, CDR2 FQGNSA. CDR3: CASSNGYTEAFF. The CDR3 coding sequence is TGTGCCAGCAGCAACGGGTATACTGAAGCTTTCTTT.

This clonotype showed up many times. This chain connects TRBV10-3 to TRBJ1-1, with TRBD1 matching 10 bases. CDR1 and CDR2 (germline): ENHRY, SYGVKD. V trimming: 4 bases; J trimming: 5 bases; junction bases outside the gene matches: 1. The CDR3 spans 13 residues. CDR3 bases: TGTGCCATCAGTGGGGGACAGGGGACTGAAGCTTTCTTT. As protein: CAISGGQGTEAFF.

This clonotype showed up many times. The chain has TRBV7-2 and TRBJ1-2, with a tentative D call TRBD1 (6 bases). The CDR3 spans 13 residues. Trimming took off 5 bases at V and 6 bases at J, with 13 bases between the two ends. Germline CDR1 SGHTA, CDR2 FQGNSA. DNA for the CDR3: TGTGCCAGCAGCCCTGGACAGCTCCATGGCTACACCTTC. Translated: CASSPGQLHGYTF. Together with reference TRBV7-2 and TRBJ1-2, the CDR3 gives the full variable domain: GAGVSQSPSNKVTEKGKDVELRCDPISGHTALYWYRQSLGQGLEFLIYFQGNSAPDKSGLPSDRFSAERTGGSVSTLTIQRTQQEDSAVYLCASSPGQLHGYTFGSGTRLTVV.

This clonotype was counted many times. V is TRBV29-1 and J is TRBJ2-7; 7 nucleotides line up with TRBD1. The CDR3 totals 13 residues. In germline, CDR1 is SQVTM, CDR2 ANQGSEA. V gave up 4 bases and J gave up 3 bases; unmatched junction bases: 6. The CDR3 here is CSVGRGTHYEQYF. CDR3 nucleotide sequence: TGCAGCGTTGGCAGGGGGACGCACTACGAGCAGTACTTC.

In its sample, this clonotype was seen a few times. This chain uses TRBV7-7 with TRBJ2-5; 7 nucleotides agree with TRBD1. This CDR3 is 14 amino acids long. Germline CDR1 reads SSHAT; CDR2 reads FNYEAQ (reference sequence). Germline trimming cut 6 bases from V and 2 bases from J; bases unmatched to any gene: 6. The CDR3 region has the DNA TGTGCCAGCAGGGCAGGACAGGAGCAAGAGACCCAGTACTTC. It codes for CASRAGQEQETQYF.

This clonotype was seen a handful of times. The CDR3 loop is CSAKENRGQKLFF. CDR3 bases: TGCAGTGCAAAGGAGAACAGGGGGCAGAAACTGTTTTTT. The rearrangement joins TRBV20-1 to TRBJ1-4; 9 bases match TRBD1. The CDR3 spans 13 residues. Germline values: CDR1 DFQATT, CDR2 SNEGSKA (reference sequence). Germline trimming cut 6 bases from V and 11 bases from J; bases unmatched to any gene: 10.

Many counts were recorded for this clonotype. The chain links TRBV2 to TRBJ1-4, with a weak D call TRBD1 (6 bases). The length of the CDR3 is 14 residues. With 5 bases removed from V and 4 bases from J, the gap between germline ends came to 11 bases. The germline V gene encodes CDR1 SNHLY and CDR2 FYNNEI. The CDR3 is CASSQDRINEKLFF. Here the CDR3 DNA reads TGTGCCAGCAGTCAAGACAGGATTAATGAAAAACTGTTTTTT.

This clonotype was counted many times. The rearrangement uses TRBV2 and TRBJ2-2; 11 bases agree with TRBD1. The germline V gene encodes CDR1 SNHLY and CDR2 FYNNEI. The CDR3 spans 15 residues. The junction had 5 bases not matched to a gene; V was cut back by 5 bases and J by 6 bases. CDR3 coding DNA: TGTGCCAGCAGTCCATCGGGACAGGGGGCCGGGGAGCTGTTTTTT. It yields the protein CASSPSGQGAGELFF.

Details on this clonotype: A read error may be the cause here, since a much bigger clone is one base away. The V and J genes are TRBV28 and TRBJ2-3, with 8 nucleotides matching TRBD2. Trimming at V came to 10 bases and at J to 1 base, leaving 13 bases not matched to a gene. CDR3 length: 16 residues. Germline CDR1 reads MDHEN; CDR2 reads SYDVKM. The CDR3 loop reads CATTNPSGGRTDTQYF. The CDR3 nucleotides read TGTGCCACCACCAACCCCAGCGGGGGCCGCACAGATACGCAGTATTTT. The full variable domain, rest sourced from reference TRBV28 and TRBJ2-3, is DVKVTQSSRYLVKRTGEKVFLECVQDMDHENMFWYRQDPGLGLRLIYFSYDVKMKEKGDIPEGYSVSREKKERFSLILESASTNQTSMYLCATTNPSGGRTDTQYFGPGTRLTVL.

This clonotype was picked up a small number of times. This sequence joins TRBV12-5 and TRBJ2-1, with D maybe TRBD2 (7 bases). Germline V gives CDR1 LGHNT, CDR2 FRNRAP. This CDR3 has 15 residues. Trimming stripped 5 bases from V and 6 bases from J, with 17 bases between. CDR3 DNA sequence: TGTGCTAGTGGTACCACAGGGAGGGTAACCAATGAGCAGTTCTTC. Protein sequence: CASGTTGRVTNEQFF.

This clonotype was recorded many times. This sequence joins TRBV29-1 and TRBJ1-1, with D maybe TRBD1 (6 bases). CDR1 and CDR2 (germline): SQVTM, ANQGSEA. The CDR3 length is 14 residues. V lost 2 bases and J 1 base, leaving 11 bases between the germline ends. The CDR3 DNA reads as TGCAGCGTTGAACCGGGGGCGGCGAACACTGAAGCTTTCTTT. Translated, it gives CSVEPGAANTEAFF.

This clonotype was detected only a few times. The chain's CDR3 is CATSEGQGASTEAFF. CDR3 DNA: TGTGCCACCAGTGAAGGACAGGGGGCCAGTACTGAAGCTTTCTTT. This chain joins TRBV24-1 and TRBJ1-1, with 11 nucleotides matching TRBD1. V was clipped by 4 bases and J by 5 bases; unmatched bases: 5. The CDR3 extends over 15 amino acids. The V gene's germline CDR1 is KGHDR and CDR2 SFDVKD.

This clonotype was observed a handful of times. The chain combines TRBV20-1 with TRBJ2-3; 8 bases align to TRBD2. This CDR3 has 14 amino acids. The germline V gene encodes CDR1 DFQATT and CDR2 SNEGSKA (reference sequence). Trimming took 3 bases from V and 1 from J; bases not matched to a gene: 3. CDR3 DNA sequence: TGCAGTGCTAGGTTTAGCGGGGGCACAGATACGCAGTATTTT. It is translated as CSARFSGGTDTQYF.